These T cell receptor beta chains were read from a single sample in a study of CD8+ T cells in alopecia areata. TCRdb keeps only in-frame clones here, not all; method: immunoSEQ multiplex PCR. The data contain 200,000 to 250,000 clones, about 57% of them seen just once; the ten biggest clones take up about 1.4%. The sample in question was CD4+ T cells sorted from blood, obtained at week 4, from a patient treated with tofacitinib. Source of these receptors: a human donor with alopecia areata. Both conserved end residues are part of each CDR3. Each record gives: clone size, J gene, D gene, V gene, CDR3 DNA, CDR3 protein. A D gene is named only where the DNA matches it firmly. A clone size is listed for some rows: how often the clone was seen (once, few, many), or a class if it is expanded.

clone_size: .
j_call: TRBJ1-6
d_call: .
v_call: TRBV5-1
cdr3_nt: TGCGCCAGCAGCTTAACTCAGGCGGGTTCACCCCTCCACTTT
cdr3_aa: CASSLTQAGSPLHF

clone_size: .
j_call: TRBJ2-5
d_call: .
v_call: TRBV20-1
cdr3_nt: TGCAGTGCTGGGGACCAGTACTTC
cdr3_aa: CSAGDQYF

clone_size: .
j_call: TRBJ1-4
d_call: .
v_call: TRBV7-9
cdr3_nt: TGTGCCAGCAGCATGGGGACTAGGGAGGAAAAACTGTTTTTT
cdr3_aa: CASSMGTREEKLFF

clone_size: few
j_call: TRBJ1-1
d_call: .
v_call: TRBV4-3
cdr3_nt: TGCGCCAGCAGCCAAGATGAAGGGGGGATGAGGACTGAAGCTTTCTTT
cdr3_aa: CASSQDEGGMRTEAFF

clone_size: few
j_call: TRBJ2-3
d_call: .
v_call: TRBV2
cdr3_nt: TGTGCCAGCAGTGGGGACATTGATACGCAGTATTTT
cdr3_aa: CASSGDIDTQYF

clone_size: few
j_call: TRBJ2-1
d_call: TRBD2
v_call: TRBV7-9
cdr3_nt: TGTGCCAGCAGCTCCAGACTAGCGGGGGGGCCCGATGAGCAGTTCTTC
cdr3_aa: CASSSRLAGGPDEQFF

clone_size: few
j_call: TRBJ2-2
d_call: .
v_call: TRBV7-3
cdr3_nt: TGTGCCAGCAGCCTTGACAGTCTTACCGGGGAGCTGTTTTTT
cdr3_aa: CASSLDSLTGELFF

clone_size: .
j_call: TRBJ1-6
d_call: .
v_call: TRBV7-2
cdr3_nt: TGTGCCAGCAGAAACATGAGCTCCTATAATTCACCCCTCCACTTT
cdr3_aa: CASRNMSSYNSPLHF

clone_size: .
j_call: TRBJ2-3
d_call: .
v_call: TRBV29-1
cdr3_nt: TGCAGCGTTATCAAGAGTGGGACAGATACGCAGTATTTT
cdr3_aa: CSVIKSGTDTQYF

clone_size: once
j_call: TRBJ2-7
d_call: .
v_call: TRBV5-6
cdr3_nt: TGTGCCAGCAGCTTGGATTCCGCTAATCAGTACTTC
cdr3_aa: CASSLDSANQYF

clone_size: .
j_call: TRBJ1-1
d_call: .
v_call: TRBV5-1
cdr3_nt: TGCGCCAGCAGAGGGGGGAATATGAACACTGAAGCTTTCTTT
cdr3_aa: CASRGGNMNTEAFF

clone_size: once
j_call: TRBJ2-6
d_call: .
v_call: TRBV25-1
cdr3_nt: TGTGCCAGCAGTTCTAGTGGGAACTCTGGGGCCAACGTCCTGACTTTC
cdr3_aa: CASSSSGNSGANVLTF

clone_size: .
j_call: TRBJ2-1
d_call: TRBD1
v_call: TRBV9
cdr3_nt: TGTGCCAGCAGCGCCGACAGGGACCCGGGATACGAGTTCTTC
cdr3_aa: CASSADRDPGYEFF

clone_size: .
j_call: TRBJ2-6
d_call: .
v_call: TRBV4-1
cdr3_nt: TGCGCCAGCAGCAACCGGGACACCACCTTCTCTGGGGCCAACGTCCTGACTTTC
cdr3_aa: CASSNRDTTFSGANVLTF

clone_size: .
j_call: TRBJ2-7
d_call: TRBD1
v_call: TRBV19
cdr3_nt: TGTGCCAGTAGTATTTCTGGGACAGGGATTCAAGGAGAGCAGTACTTC
cdr3_aa: CASSISGTGIQGEQYF

clone_size: .
j_call: TRBJ2-2
d_call: TRBD2
v_call: TRBV30
cdr3_nt: TGTGCCGGGGGGGTCAGCGACACCGGGGAGCTGTTTTTT
cdr3_aa: CAGGVSDTGELFF

clone_size: .
j_call: TRBJ1-1
d_call: TRBD1
v_call: TRBV28
cdr3_nt: TGTGCCAGCAGTACCGGGACAGGGAACACTGAAGCTTTCTTT
cdr3_aa: CASSTGTGNTEAFF

clone_size: few
j_call: TRBJ1-4
d_call: .
v_call: TRBV10-1
cdr3_nt: TGCGCCAGCAGTGGGGGACCGGGAGGCGAAAAACTGTTTTTT
cdr3_aa: CASSGGPGGEKLFF

clone_size: few
j_call: TRBJ2-1
d_call: .
v_call: TRBV5-1
cdr3_nt: TGCGCCAGCAGCTTGCGGGACGGCAACAATGAGCAGTTCTTC
cdr3_aa: CASSLRDGNNEQFF

clone_size: .
j_call: TRBJ1-1
d_call: .
v_call: TRBV9
cdr3_nt: TGTGCCAGCAGCCCAGAGGGTCAGTCAAACACTGAAGCTTTCTTT
cdr3_aa: CASSPEGQSNTEAFF

clone_size: .
j_call: TRBJ1-2
d_call: .
v_call: TRBV6-6
cdr3_nt: TGTGCCAGCAGTTACGGCAGGGCTAGGGATGGCTACACCTTC
cdr3_aa: CASSYGRARDGYTF

clone_size: .
j_call: TRBJ2-3
d_call: TRBD1
v_call: TRBV13
cdr3_nt: TGTGCCAGCAGTCTCTGGACAGGGAGGACGCAGTATTTT
cdr3_aa: CASSLWTGRTQYF

clone_size: .
j_call: TRBJ2-3
d_call: .
v_call: TRBV7-2
cdr3_nt: TGTGCCAGCCGCGCGGCGGGGACCGGCACAGATACGCAGTATTTT
cdr3_aa: CASRAAGTGTDTQYF

clone_size: .
j_call: TRBJ1-5
d_call: .
v_call: TRBV2
cdr3_nt: TGTGCCAGCAGCCAGGAGATAAATCAGCCCCAGCATTTT
cdr3_aa: CASSQEINQPQHF

clone_size: .
j_call: TRBJ2-3
d_call: .
v_call: TRBV4-3
cdr3_nt: TGCGCCAGCAGCCAAGGAAGACAGGTCAGCACAGATACGCAGTATTTT
cdr3_aa: CASSQGRQVSTDTQYF

clone_size: .
j_call: TRBJ2-2
d_call: .
v_call: TRBV4-3
cdr3_nt: TGCGCCAGCAGCCAAGAGACACCCAAAGGGAACACCGGGGAGCTGTTTTTT
cdr3_aa: CASSQETPKGNTGELFF

clone_size: few
j_call: TRBJ2-7
d_call: TRBD1
v_call: TRBV29-1
cdr3_nt: TGCAGCGTTTTTGGACAGGGGGCCTACGAGCAGTACTTC
cdr3_aa: CSVFGQGAYEQYF

clone_size: few
j_call: TRBJ1-1
d_call: .
v_call: TRBV6-6
cdr3_nt: TGTGCCAGCAGTTACACGATGAACACTGAAGCTTTCTTT
cdr3_aa: CASSYTMNTEAFF

clone_size: .
j_call: TRBJ1-1
d_call: .
v_call: TRBV29-1
cdr3_nt: TGCAGCGTTGGGCACTTGAACACTGAAGCTTTCTTT
cdr3_aa: CSVGHLNTEAFF

clone_size: .
j_call: TRBJ1-2
d_call: .
v_call: TRBV7-6
cdr3_nt: TGTGCCAGCAGCTCATCCGACATGGGTGACTATGGCTACACCTTC
cdr3_aa: CASSSSDMGDYGYTF

clone_size: .
j_call: TRBJ1-2
d_call: TRBD1
v_call: TRBV27
cdr3_nt: TGTGCCAGCAGTTCCCTACAGGGGACTGACTCCACCTTC
cdr3_aa: CASSSLQGTDSTF

clone_size: .
j_call: TRBJ2-7
d_call: .
v_call: TRBV2
cdr3_nt: TGTGCCAGCACCCCAGACAGAGACTACGAGCAGTACTTC
cdr3_aa: CASTPDRDYEQYF

clone_size: few
j_call: TRBJ2-7
d_call: .
v_call: TRBV28
cdr3_nt: TGTGCCAGCAGTTGGGCGTCCTACGAGCAGTACTTC
cdr3_aa: CASSWASYEQYF

clone_size: .
j_call: TRBJ2-1
d_call: TRBD2
v_call: TRBV11-2
cdr3_nt: TGTGCCAGCAGCAGCCTTAGCGGGAGGTACAATGAGCAGTTCTTC
cdr3_aa: CASSSLSGRYNEQFF

clone_size: .
j_call: TRBJ1-3
d_call: .
v_call: TRBV9
cdr3_nt: TGTGCCAGCAGCGCCGACCCTCTGGTCTCTGGAAACACCATATATTTT
cdr3_aa: CASSADPLVSGNTIYF

clone_size: .
j_call: TRBJ2-3
d_call: TRBD2
v_call: TRBV29-1
cdr3_nt: TGCAGCGTCGTACTAGCGGGGGGGCGGACAGATGCGCAGTATTTT
cdr3_aa: CSVVLAGGRTDAQYF

clone_size: .
j_call: TRBJ2-7
d_call: .
v_call: TRBV9
cdr3_nt: TGTGCCAGCAGCGCTTTTCTGGGGGCTGGAGAGCAGTACTTC
cdr3_aa: CASSAFLGAGEQYF

clone_size: few
j_call: TRBJ1-5
d_call: .
v_call: TRBV29-1
cdr3_nt: TGCAGCGTTGCTTGGCCAGGGTCTAATCAGCCCCAGCATTTT
cdr3_aa: CSVAWPGSNQPQHF

clone_size: .
j_call: TRBJ1-4
d_call: .
v_call: TRBV29-1
cdr3_nt: TGCAGCGCCGGAGATCCTGCAACTAATGAAAAACTGTTTTTT
cdr3_aa: CSAGDPATNEKLFF

clone_size: .
j_call: TRBJ1-5
d_call: TRBD1
v_call: TRBV12-5
cdr3_nt: TGTGCTAGTGCCAGCGACAGGGCTGGGGGTCAGCCCCAGCATTTT
cdr3_aa: CASASDRAGGQPQHF